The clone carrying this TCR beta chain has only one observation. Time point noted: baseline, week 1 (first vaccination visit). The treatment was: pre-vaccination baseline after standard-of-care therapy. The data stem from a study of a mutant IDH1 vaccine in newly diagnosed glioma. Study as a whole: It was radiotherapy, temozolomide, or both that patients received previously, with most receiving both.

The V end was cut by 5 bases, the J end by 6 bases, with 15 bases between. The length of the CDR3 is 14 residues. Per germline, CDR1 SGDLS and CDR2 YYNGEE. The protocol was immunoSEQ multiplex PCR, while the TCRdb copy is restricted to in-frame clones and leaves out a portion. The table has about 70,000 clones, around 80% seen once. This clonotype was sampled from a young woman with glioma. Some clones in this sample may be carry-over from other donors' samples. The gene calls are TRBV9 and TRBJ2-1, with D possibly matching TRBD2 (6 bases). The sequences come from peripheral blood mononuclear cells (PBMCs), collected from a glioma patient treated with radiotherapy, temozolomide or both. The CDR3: CASSGGDALNEQFF. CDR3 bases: TGTGCCAGCAGTGGCGGGGATGCCCTCAATGAGCAGTTCTTC.